Shown below are 27 T cell receptor beta chains from a single sample sequenced in a study of T cell responses to AZD1222 COVID-19 vaccine. Sequenced by immunoSEQ multiplex PCR; TCRdb stores in-frame clones only, minus some. The repertoire holds some 150,000 clones, just over 90% seen once, with 3% to 5% in the top ten. This material consisted of peripheral blood, taken on day 0 of AZD1222 vaccination. The receptors come from an adult in good health.

The chain combines TRBV5-1 with TRBJ2-1; D gene ambiguous. The length of the CDR3 is 13 residues. CDR1 is SGHRS, CDR2 YFSETQ, per germline. Trimming cost V 0 bases and J 3 bases, with 4 bases left between them. CDR3 sequence: CASSLELYNEQFF. CDR3 bases: TGCGCCAGCAGCTTGGAGCTCTACAATGAGCAGTTCTTC.

This clone was recorded once. The chain is built from TRBV5-4 and TRBJ1-1; no definite D call. Germline CDR1 is SGHNT and CDR2 is YYREEE (reference sequence). The ends were cut back, 0 bases at V and 3 bases at J, with 15 bases in the middle. The CDR3 sequence is 16 residues long. The CDR3 bases are TGTGCCAGCAGCTTGGCTCCTTGGGTTCGGGACACTGAAGCTTTCTTT. It translates to CASSLAPWVRDTEAFF.

The chain has TRBV15 and TRBJ1-4, with D tentatively TRBD1 (6 bases). The germline gives CDR1 LNHNV, CDR2 YYDKDF (reference sequence). Trimming stripped 6 bases from V and 8 bases from J, with 16 bases between. This CDR3 is 14 amino acids long. CDR3 DNA: TGTGCCACCAGGGAGACAGGTCCCCGCGAAAAACTGTTTTTT. Translated, it gives CATRETGPREKLFF.

The chain is built from TRBV18 and TRBJ2-7; D is undetermined. This CDR3 comprises 13 residues. Germline CDR1 is KGHSH and CDR2 is LQKENI. Trimming took 0 bases from V and 4 from J, leaving 7 bases between them. Here the CDR3 reads CASSPPLEYEQYF. The CDR3 bases are TGTGCCAGCTCACCACCCTTAGAATACGAGCAGTACTTC.

V usage is TRBV5-1 and J usage is TRBJ1-5; weak D call: TRBD1 (6 bases). Per germline, CDR1 SGHRS and CDR2 YFSETQ. The V and J ends lost 5 bases and 3 bases respectively, with 12 bases between them. The CDR3 spans 14 residues. For the CDR3, the DNA is TGCGCCAGCAGTATCGCAGGGGACAATCAGCCCCAGCATTTT. Residues: CASSIAGDNQPQHF.

This clone showed up just once. This rearrangement joins TRBV7-9 to TRBJ2-3; TRBD1 might be the D (5 bases). Between the trimmed V and J ends, which lost 6 bases and 9 bases, there was a span of 16 bases. Germline V gives CDR1 SEHNR, CDR2 FQNEAQ (reference sequence). The length of the CDR3 is 13 residues. In DNA, the CDR3 is TGTGCCAGCAGTTCAGGGTCCCGAGCCACGCAGTATTTT. Residues: CASSSGSRATQYF.

This chain links TRBV18 with TRBJ1-2; the D is unclear. V shed 3 bases and J shed 0 bases, with 17 bases lying between them. CDR1 is KGHSH and CDR2 is LQKENI in the germline V gene. CDR3 length equals 17 residues. CDR3 sequence (DNA): TGTGCCAGCTCACCCATACTCAGACGACCAACTAACTATGGCTACACCTTC. Amino acids: CASSPILRRPTNYGYTF. The full variable domain, in which reference TRBV18 and TRBJ1-2 provide the parts outside the CDR3, is NAGVMQNPRHLVRRRGQEARLRCSPMKGHSHVYWYRQLPEEGLKFMVYLQKENIIDESGMPKERFSAEFPKEGPSILRIQQVVRGDSAAYFCASSPILRRPTNYGYTFGSGTRLTVV.

V is TRBV6-5 and J is TRBJ2-3; D assignment may be TRBD1 or TRBD2 (5 bases each). V lost 10 bases and J 1 base, leaving 15 bases between the germline ends. Germline CDR1 MNHEY, CDR2 SVGAGI. The CDR3 totals 14 residues. In nucleotides, the CDR3 is TGTGCCACACGCCGGGGCTGGGGCACAGATACGCAGTATTTT. Translation gives CATRRGWGTDTQYF.

The chain uses TRBV20-1 and TRBJ1-5; D ambiguous. CDR3 length: 13 amino acids. V lost 3 bases and J lost 9, with 15 bases in between. From germline, CDR1 is DFQATT and CDR2 SNEGSKA (reference sequence). CDR3 sequence (DNA): TGCAGTGCTAGTAGCCCGGGAGCTCGGCCCCAGCATTTT. Translated, it gives CSASSPGARPQHF.

The chain is built from TRBV3-1 (or the pseudogene TRBV3-2) and TRBJ2-2; 11 bases are a match to TRBD2. The CDR3 runs 15 residues. After removal of 5 bases from V and 4 bases from J, the junction contained 3 bases not matched to a gene. CDR1 is LGHDT, CDR2 YNNKEL, per germline (reference sequence). The CDR3 is CASSSLAGVTGELFF. CDR3 DNA: TGTGCCAGCAGCTCACTAGCGGGAGTCACCGGGGAGCTGTTTTTT.

This chain joins TRBV5-4 and TRBJ1-2; D unresolved. The CDR3 totals 13 residues. CDR1 is SGHNT, CDR2 YYREEE, per germline (reference sequence). The V gene lost 7 bases and the J gene lost 8 bases, with 18 bases spanning the gap. This CDR3 is CASGLSGKSGYTF. CDR3 coding DNA: TGTGCCAGCGGGTTATCAGGAAAGTCCGGCTACACCTTC.

The J gene is TRBJ1-1, the V gene TRBV5-1, with D uncertain. Germline V lookup: CDR1 SGHRS, CDR2 YFSETQ. Between the trimmed V and J ends, which lost 0 bases and 0 bases, there was a span of 12 bases. CDR3 length equals 16 residues. In DNA, the CDR3 is TGCGCCAGCAGCTTGGCGGCAAGTAGTCTGAACACTGAAGCTTTCTTT. Protein: CASSLAASSLNTEAFF.

This chain uses TRBV4-1 with TRBJ1-5, with TRBD1 matching 8 bases. Germline trimming cut 1 base from V and 10 bases from J; bases unmatched to any gene: 6. CDR1 is MGHRA and CDR2 is YSYEKL in the germline V gene. This CDR3 comprises 14 residues. CDR3 residues: CASSQGTGLFPQHF. The CDR3 region has the DNA TGCGCCAGCAGCCAAGGGACAGGGTTATTTCCCCAGCATTTT.

V is TRBV19 and J is TRBJ1-6; D is uncertain. Germline V lookup: CDR1 LNHDA, CDR2 SQIVND (reference sequence). The CDR3 has 16 residues. V was shortened by 3 bases and J by 2 bases, with 11 bases between the two germline ends. Here the CDR3 reads CASSIEGNPYNSPLHF. In nucleotides, the CDR3 is TGTGCCAGTAGTATCGAAGGAAACCCCTATAATTCACCCCTCCACTTT.

This sequence joins TRBV19 and TRBJ1-6; D ambiguous. Germline V gene data show CDR1 as LNHDA and CDR2 as SQIVND (reference sequence). Trimming took off 3 bases at V and 7 bases at J, with 10 bases between the two ends. The CDR3 is 14 amino acids. CDR3 in DNA: TGTGCCAGTAGTATGGACCCTGCAAATTCACCCCTCCACTTT. Amino acids: CASSMDPANSPLHF.

The V and J genes are TRBV7-9 and TRBJ2-5, with D possibly being TRBD1 (5 bases). Germline assignment: CDR1 SEHNR and CDR2 FQNEAQ (reference sequence). This CDR3 is 12 amino acids long. V lost 11 bases to trimming and J lost 4 bases, with 14 bases between them. The CDR3 DNA reads as TGTGCCTTTGGGCAAAGGGGAGAGACCCAGTACTTC. It codes for CAFGQRGETQYF.

The chain combines TRBV4-2 with TRBJ2-7; D assignment may be TRBD1 or TRBD2 (5 bases each). Germline V gene lookup returns CDR1 LGHNA and CDR2 YNFKEQ. Between the trimmed V and J ends, which lost 0 bases and 4 bases, there was a span of 10 bases. The CDR3 spans 14 residues. CDR3 in amino acids: CASSQELRGYEQYF. DNA for the CDR3: TGTGCCAGCAGCCAAGAACTGAGGGGTTACGAGCAGTACTTC.

This sequence joins TRBV7-8 and TRBJ2-2, with 7 nucleotides matching TRBD2. The germline V gene has CDR1 SGHVS and CDR2 FQNEAQ. J was trimmed by 9 bases and V by 4 bases; bases with no gene match: 2. The CDR3 sequence is 12 residues long. The CDR3 DNA follows: TGTGCCAGCAGCTGGGGGGGTCGGGAGCTGTTTTTT. Translation: CASSWGGRELFF.

CDR3 coding DNA: TGTGCCAGCAGCATTGACAGCCTGAATTCACCCCTCCACTTT. This codes for CASSIDSLNSPLHF. The chain is built from TRBV7-9 and TRBJ1-6, with D possibly matching TRBD1 (5 bases). CDR3 length: 14 amino acids. The germline gives CDR1 SEHNR, CDR2 FQNEAQ (reference sequence). Trimming left V 5 bases short and J 7 bases short, with 12 bases between.

The chain is built from TRBV5-6 and TRBJ2-1; TRBD2 agrees at 10 bases. After removal of 4 bases from V and 7 bases from J, the junction contained 11 bases not matched to a gene. CDR3 length equals 16 residues. Germline V gene sequence: CDR1 SGHDT, CDR2 YYEEEE. For the CDR3, the DNA is TGTGCCAGCAGCCCTTCTCTAGCGGGGGTTCGAAATGAGCAGTTCTTC. This translates into CASSPSLAGVRNEQFF.

The chain uses TRBV6-1 and TRBJ1-5, with 8 nucleotides matching TRBD1. The germline V gene has CDR1 MNHNS and CDR2 SASEGT. The CDR3 loop spans 16 amino acids. J lost 2 bases, V lost 4 bases, and 7 bases had no gene match. The CDR3 DNA reads as TGTGCCAGCAGTGCCCTGGACAGGGTGGGCAATCAGCCCCAGCATTTT. The encoded protein is CASSALDRVGNQPQHF.

The chain combines TRBV27 with TRBJ2-3; the match to TRBD2 covers 12 bases. CDR1 is MNHEY, CDR2 SMNVEV, per germline (reference sequence). CDR3 length equals 17 residues. J was trimmed by 7 bases and V by 3 bases; bases with no gene match: 11. The CDR3 loop is CASSLTSGSDARNTQYF. The CDR3 DNA reads as TGTGCCAGCAGTTTGACTAGCGGGAGCGATGCACGGAATACGCAGTATTTT.

In this sample, this clone turned up once. The gene calls are TRBV5-1 and TRBJ1-2; TRBD1 might be the D (6 bases). Germline CDR1 reads SGHRS; CDR2 reads YFSETQ. Trimming shortened V by 0 bases and J by 2 bases, and 11 bases separated the two germline ends. This CDR3 comprises 15 residues. CDR3 sequence: CASSLAVGQNYGYTF. The DNA for the CDR3 is TGCGCCAGCAGCTTGGCGGTTGGACAGAACTATGGCTACACCTTC.

The rearrangement links TRBV6-6 to TRBJ1-2; the D gene is possibly TRBD1 (6 bases). From germline, CDR1 is MNHNY and CDR2 SVGAGI (reference sequence). The CDR3 runs 16 residues. V lost 0 bases and J 0 bases, leaving 11 bases between the germline ends. CDR3 protein: CASSYSKRGANYGYTF. CDR3 coding DNA: TGTGCCAGCAGTTACTCGAAAAGGGGGGCTAACTATGGCTACACCTTC.

The chain links TRBV19 to TRBJ1-2; no reliable D call. The germline V gene encodes CDR1 LNHDA and CDR2 SQIVND (reference sequence). The CDR3 spans 15 residues. Trimming shortened V by 7 bases and J by 0 bases, and 15 bases separated the two germline ends. The CDR3 sequence: CASNGGSTANYGYTF. CDR3 DNA sequence: TGTGCCAGTAACGGAGGGTCCACAGCTAACTATGGCTACACCTTC.

This sequence joins TRBV19 and TRBJ2-5; D is unresolved. The germline V gene has CDR1 LNHDA and CDR2 SQIVND (reference sequence). CDR3 length: 16 amino acids. V was trimmed by 6 bases and J by 5 bases, leaving 22 bases between them. CDR3: CASSPSPGRVRETQYF. CDR3 bases: TGTGCCAGTAGCCCCTCTCCAGGACGGGTTAGGGAGACCCAGTACTTC.

The DNA of the CDR3 is TGTGCCACCAGCAGAGACCCTAACACTGAAGCTTTCTTT. Protein: CATSRDPNTEAFF. The rearrangement uses TRBV15 and TRBJ1-1; D not resolved. The V end was cut by 0 bases, the J end by 2 bases, with 4 bases between. The CDR3 has 13 residues. The germline V gene encodes CDR1 LNHNV and CDR2 YYDKDF (reference sequence).